The 26 T cell receptor beta chains given below trace back to one sample, sequenced in a study of blood T cell repertoires in COVID-19. Generated by immunoSEQ multiplex PCR, the TCRdb table keeps only in-frame clones and is missing some. The table lists around 180,000 clones, under 85% of them singletons. Sample: peripheral blood. These receptors came from a woman older than 75 with acute or convalescent COVID-19.

The V call is TRBV7-2, the J call TRBJ2-5, with TRBD1 matching over 9 bases. The CDR3 covers 14 residues. V gave up 4 bases and J gave up 6 bases; unmatched junction bases: 6. In germline, CDR1 is SGHTA, CDR2 FQGNSA. CDR3 sequence: CASSSRQGDKTQYF. The DNA for the CDR3 is TGTGCCAGCAGCTCGCGACAGGGGGACAAGACCCAGTACTTC.

The chain carries TRBV30 and TRBJ2-3, with 10 bases matching TRBD2. This CDR3 has 15 residues. V trimming: 7 bases; J trimming: 0 bases; junction bases outside the gene matches: 7. Germline assignment: CDR1 GTSNPN and CDR2 SVGIG (reference sequence). This CDR3 is CASGPSGSSTDTQYF. For the CDR3, the DNA is TGTGCCTCGGGGCCTAGCGGGAGCAGCACAGATACGCAGTATTTT.

V is TRBV7-8 and J is TRBJ2-7, with 11 bases matching TRBD2. This CDR3 has 15 residues. V lost 5 bases, J lost 3 bases, and 6 bases stayed unmatched. Looked up from germline, CDR1 is SGHVS and CDR2 is FQNEAQ. In nucleotides, the CDR3 is TGTGCCAGCAGCACCACTAGCGGGAGTTACTACGAGCAGTACTTC. The encoded protein is CASSTTSGSYYEQYF.

This clone was recorded once. The chain employs TRBV5-4 and TRBJ1-2; the D gene is possibly TRBD1 (5 bases). V lost 1 base to trimming and J lost 4 bases, with 14 bases between them. The CDR3 length is 15 residues. Germline CDR1 SGHNT, CDR2 YYREEE (reference sequence). The CDR3 sequence: CASSLFAGGVYGYTF. The CDR3 nucleotides are TGTGCCAGCAGCTTGTTCGCCGGGGGAGTCTATGGCTACACCTTC.

This sequence joins TRBV11-2 and TRBJ2-3, with a possible D match to TRBD2 (6 bases). Germline V CDR1 and CDR2: SGHAT, FQNNGV. V was clipped by 5 bases and J by 1 base, with 22 bases between them. The CDR3 loop spans 18 amino acids. CDR3 residues: CASSQFLATETRTDTQYF. The CDR3 DNA sequence: TGTGCCAGCAGCCAATTCCTAGCGACCGAAACCCGCACAGATACGCAGTATTTT.

In its sample, this clone was seen a few times. The V call is TRBV5-6, the J call TRBJ1-2; D might be TRBD1 (5 bases). V was pared by 3 bases and J by 6 bases, with 21 bases between. Germline CDR1 is SGHDT and CDR2 is YYEEEE. The CDR3 has 16 residues. The CDR3 protein is CASSSRAGRALDGYTF. Here the CDR3 DNA reads TGTGCCAGCAGCTCGAGGGCGGGACGGGCGTTGGATGGCTACACCTTC. Variable domain in full (rest from reference TRBV5-6 and TRBJ1-2): DAGVTQSPTHLIKTRGQQVTLRCSPKSGHDTVSWYQQALGQGPQFIFQYYEEEERQRGNFPDRFSGHQFPNYSSELNVNALLLGDSALYLCASSSRAGRALDGYTFGSGTRLTVV.

The chain uses TRBV5-4 and TRBJ2-2; the D is unclear. V lost 0 bases to trimming and J lost 4 bases, with 7 bases between them. This CDR3 contains 14 residues. Looked up from germline, CDR1 is SGHNT and CDR2 is YYREEE (reference sequence). The CDR3 nucleotides read TGTGCCAGCAGCTTGGATGAGCCCACCGGGGAGCTGTTTTTT. Protein sequence: CASSLDEPTGELFF.

The rearrangement joins TRBV10-2 to TRBJ1-4, with D possibly matching TRBD1 (6 bases). The germline V and J ends were trimmed by 6 bases and 8 bases, with 13 bases remaining between them. There are 13 residues in the CDR3. CDR1 and CDR2 (germline): WSHSY, SAAADI. CDR3: CASRRQESEKLFF. CDR3 coding DNA: TGCGCCAGCAGACGACAGGAGTCCGAAAAACTGTTTTTT.

This clone was observed a few times. The J gene is TRBJ2-3, the V gene TRBV5-4; 8 nucleotides line up with TRBD1. The CDR3 covers 15 residues. Germline V CDR1 and CDR2: SGHNT, YYREEE (reference sequence). The V and J ends lost 1 base and 4 bases, in that order; junction bases with no gene match: 5. The CDR3 DNA sequence: TGTGCCAGCAGCTTGCCAGGGGGCCTCTCAGATACGCAGTATTTT. Its translation: CASSLPGGLSDTQYF.

This clone was seen more than once but under ten times. The chain combines TRBV7-9 with TRBJ2-2; TRBD1 is a possible D gene (6 bases). The germline CDR1 and CDR2 sequences are SEHNR and FQNEAQ (reference sequence). V gave up 8 bases and J gave up 6 bases, with 16 bases separating them. This CDR3 spans 14 amino acids. CDR3 sequence reads: CASVFAGVPGELFF. The CDR3 DNA follows: TGTGCCAGCGTCTTTGCAGGGGTCCCCGGGGAGCTGTTTTTT.

V usage is TRBV7-9 and J usage is TRBJ2-5, with TRBD1 matching 7 bases. The J segment lost 0 bases and the V segment lost 7 bases, leaving 11 bases of the junction unmatched. The germline V gene encodes CDR1 SEHNR and CDR2 FQNEAQ (reference sequence). The CDR3 sequence is 16 residues long. The CDR3 DNA reads TGTGCCAGCATACCCGACAGGGACCTCAACCAAGAGACCCAGTACTTC. It encodes CASIPDRDLNQETQYF.

In the case of this clone: A read error may produce the germline difference seen at one junction end. This chain uses TRBV2 with TRBJ1-5; perhaps TRBD1 as D (5 bases). The CDR3 is 15 amino acids. Germline V gene data show CDR1 as SNHLY and CDR2 as FYNNEI. Written as DNA, the CDR3 is TGTGCCAGCAGCGAAGCCGGACATCTCAATCAGCCCCAGCATTTT. Its translation is CASSEAGHLNQPQHF.

This sequence joins TRBV19 and TRBJ1-1; 7 positions match TRBD1. Germline V gives CDR1 LNHDA, CDR2 SQIVND (reference sequence). V shed 5 bases and J 4 bases; nucleotides not matched to a gene: 7. The CDR3 loop spans 14 amino acids. This chain's CDR3 is CASSLIGGGTEAFF. The CDR3 DNA follows: TGTGCCAGTAGTCTCATAGGGGGCGGCACTGAAGCTTTCTTT.

The chain recombines TRBV19 with TRBJ2-5, with a tentative D call TRBD1 (5 bases). Germline V lookup: CDR1 LNHDA, CDR2 SQIVND (reference sequence). V was clipped by 5 bases and J by 2 bases, with 15 bases between them. This CDR3 is 15 amino acids long. The CDR3, as DNA: TGTGCCAGTAGTGGGCCCTCCCAGGGTCAAGAGACCCAGTACTTC. It encodes CASSGPSQGQETQYF.

This chain joins TRBV29-1 and TRBJ1-1, with 7 bases fitting TRBD1. Germline-derived CDR1 and CDR2 are SQVTM and ANQGSEA. CDR3 length equals 14 residues. V shed 4 bases and J 4 bases; nucleotides not matched to a gene: 9. Here the CDR3 reads CSVGEGGRGTEAFF. The CDR3 region has the DNA TGCAGCGTTGGGGAAGGGGGCAGGGGCACTGAAGCTTTCTTT.

The chain employs TRBV13 and TRBJ2-7, with 10 bases identical to TRBD1. The CDR3 extends over 14 amino acids. The V and J ends lost 5 bases and 3 bases, in that order; junction bases with no gene match: 4. Germline loops: CDR1 PRHDT, CDR2 FYEKMQ (reference sequence). CDR3 sequence (DNA): TGTGCCAGCAGCCTCGGACAGGGGGGCTACGAGCAGTACTTC. Protein sequence: CASSLGQGGYEQYF.

The gene calls are TRBV18 and TRBJ1-2; D is undetermined. Trimming took off 3 bases at V and 1 base at J, with 6 bases between the two ends. The CDR3 has 13 residues. The germline V gene encodes CDR1 KGHSH and CDR2 LQKENI. The CDR3 nucleotides are TGTGCCAGCTCACCGCCGGGTAACTATGGCTACACCTTC. It encodes CASSPPGNYGYTF.

This chain uses TRBV7-2 with TRBJ2-1, with D unclear. The CDR3 contains 13 residues. The V gene's germline CDR1 is SGHTA and CDR2 FQGNSA. V lost 2 bases and J 9 bases, leaving 11 bases between the germline ends. This CDR3 is CASSLSRYGEQFF. CDR3 nucleotide sequence: TGTGCCAGCAGCTTATCCAGGTACGGTGAGCAGTTCTTC. Complete variable domain (other parts from reference TRBV7-2 and TRBJ2-1): GAGVSQSPSNKVTEKGKDVELRCDPISGHTALYWYRQSLGQGLEFLIYFQGNSAPDKSGLPSDRFSAERTGGSVSTLTIQRTQQEDSAVYLCASSLSRYGEQFFGPGTRLTVL.

V is TRBV19 and J is TRBJ2-2; 9 nucleotides match TRBD1. The CDR3 covers 15 residues. From germline, CDR1 is LNHDA and CDR2 SQIVND (reference sequence). V lost 3 bases to trimming and J lost 9 bases; unmatched junction nucleotides: 8. CDR3: CASSIRTGGSWELFF. The CDR3 DNA sequence: TGTGCCAGTAGTATCCGCACAGGGGGCTCGTGGGAGCTGTTTTTT.

The chain links TRBV9 to TRBJ1-1; D may be TRBD1 (6 bases). The CDR3 sequence is 15 residues long. CDR1 SGDLS and CDR2 YYNGEE come from the germline V gene. With 3 bases removed from V and 2 bases from J, the gap between germline ends came to 14 bases. The CDR3 spells CASSGAEGGNTEAFF. CDR3 sequence (DNA): TGTGCCAGCAGCGGGGCTGAAGGGGGTAACACTGAAGCTTTCTTT.

This clone was seen more than once but under ten times. The V and J genes are TRBV12-3 or TRBV12-4 and TRBJ2-7; D perhaps matches TRBD1 (5 bases). V lost 3 bases and J 6 bases, leaving 9 bases between the germline ends. The CDR3 length is 12 residues. The CDR3 sequence is CASSFGQIEQYF. The CDR3 nucleotides read TGTGCCAGCAGTTTTGGACAAATCGAGCAGTACTTC.

CDR3 residues: CASSISDRDSNQPQHF. The CDR3 DNA sequence: TGTGCCAGTAGTATTTCGGACAGGGATAGCAATCAGCCCCAGCATTTT. V and J are TRBV19 and TRBJ1-5; 8 bases fit TRBD1. Germline assignment: CDR1 LNHDA and CDR2 SQIVND (reference sequence). CDR3 length: 16 residues. The trim removed 3 bases at V and 0 bases at J, leaving 4 bases unmatched.

The chain is built from TRBV15 and TRBJ2-1, with 7 nucleotides matching TRBD2. V trimming: 2 bases; J trimming: 7 bases; junction bases outside the gene matches: 11. The V gene's germline CDR1 is LNHNV and CDR2 YYDKDF (reference sequence). This CDR3 spans 16 amino acids. The DNA of the CDR3 is TGTGCCACCAGCAGATATCGCGGGGGTCTGGGGAATGAGCAGTTCTTC. Its protein product is CATSRYRGGLGNEQFF.

The CDR3: CASSEGGRTDTQYF. As DNA, the CDR3 is TGTGCCAGCAGTGAGGGGGGTCGCACAGATACGCAGTATTTT. This sequence joins TRBV2 and TRBJ2-3; perhaps TRBD2 as D (6 bases). This CDR3 is 14 amino acids long. Trimming pared 3 bases from V and 1 base from J, leaving 8 bases between. Germline V CDR1 and CDR2: SNHLY, FYNNEI.

This clone was recorded only once. J is TRBJ2-2 and V is TRBV5-5; D is ambiguous. There are 15 residues in the CDR3. Trimming took off 2 bases at V and 4 bases at J, with 12 bases between the two ends. CDR1 is SGHKS, CDR2 YYEKEE, per germline (reference sequence). CDR3 sequence reads: CASSFPMSGTGELFF. The DNA of the CDR3 is TGTGCCAGCAGCTTTCCAATGTCGGGCACCGGGGAGCTGTTTTTT.

The chain combines TRBV3-1 (or the pseudogene TRBV3-2) with TRBJ2-1, with 11 bases lining up with TRBD2. Germline V CDR1 and CDR2: LGHDT, YNNKEL (reference sequence). V lost 2 bases and J lost 4; bases outside the gene matches: 4. The CDR3 extends over 16 amino acids. The CDR3 here is CASSQLAGGTYNEQFF. DNA of the CDR3: TGTGCCAGCAGCCAACTAGCGGGAGGAACATACAATGAGCAGTTCTTC.